The clone carrying this T cell receptor beta chain turned up a few times. As yet, its antigen is unknown. The sample is drawn from a study of naive and memory T cell subsets. Two oligonucleotides, mixed equimolar, formed the beta constant-region primer covering TRBC1 and TRBC2. Nested alpha and beta constant-region primers with the SP2 primer drove four PCR rounds on ligated cDNA. A 12-nucleotide UMI and the SP2 primer were added to the cDNA 3' end by oligonucleotide ligation. TCRdb passed the UMI-ligation and nested PCR reads through MiXCR, listing each CDR3 protein once. The sample has just over 80,000 distinct CDR3 sequences, about 10% seen once; the top ten hold 1.2%. This CDR3 comprises 14 residues. Looked up from germline, CDR1 is LNHNV and CDR2 is YYDKDF (reference sequence). Trimming took off 0 bases at V and 3 bases at J, with 8 bases between the two ends. Study results and limitations: Over 95% of naive TCR sequences appeared only once after error correction, unlike memory subsets. In CD4 and CD8 cells, diversity dropped from naive through EMRA.

After the first PCR, alpha and beta chain libraries were processed separately. The chain joins TRBV15 to TRBJ1-1; D gene unclear. Specimen: naive CD8+ T cells from blood. This clonotype originated in a human donor in good health. This CDR3 reads CATSRDIKYTEAFF. Here the CDR3 DNA reads TGTGCCACCAGCAGAGATATCAAGTACACTGAAGCTTTCTTT.